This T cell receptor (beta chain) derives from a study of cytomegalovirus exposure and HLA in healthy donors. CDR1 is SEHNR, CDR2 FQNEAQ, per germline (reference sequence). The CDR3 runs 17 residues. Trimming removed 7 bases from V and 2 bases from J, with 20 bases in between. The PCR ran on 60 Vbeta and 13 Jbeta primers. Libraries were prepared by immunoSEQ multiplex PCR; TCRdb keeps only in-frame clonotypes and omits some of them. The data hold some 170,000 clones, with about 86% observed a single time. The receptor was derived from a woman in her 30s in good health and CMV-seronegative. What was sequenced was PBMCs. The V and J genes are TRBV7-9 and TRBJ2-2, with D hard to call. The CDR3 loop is CASIYRLVGVNTGELFF. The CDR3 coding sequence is TGTGCCAGCATCTACCGGCTGGTGGGCGTAAACACCGGGGAGCTGTTTTTT.